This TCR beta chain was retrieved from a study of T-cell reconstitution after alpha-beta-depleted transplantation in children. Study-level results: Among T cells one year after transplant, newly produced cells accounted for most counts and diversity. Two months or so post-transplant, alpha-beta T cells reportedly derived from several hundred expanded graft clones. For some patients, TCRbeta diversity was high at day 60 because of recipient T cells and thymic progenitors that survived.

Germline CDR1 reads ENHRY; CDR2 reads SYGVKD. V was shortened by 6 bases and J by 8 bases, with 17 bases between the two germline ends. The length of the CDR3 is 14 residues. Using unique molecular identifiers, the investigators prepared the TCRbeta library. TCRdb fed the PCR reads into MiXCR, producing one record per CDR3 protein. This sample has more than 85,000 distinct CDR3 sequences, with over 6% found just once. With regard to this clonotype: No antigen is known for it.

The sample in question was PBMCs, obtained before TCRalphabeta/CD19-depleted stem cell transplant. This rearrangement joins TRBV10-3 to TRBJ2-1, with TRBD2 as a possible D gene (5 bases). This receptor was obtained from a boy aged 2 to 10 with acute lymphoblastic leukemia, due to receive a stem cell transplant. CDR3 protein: CAIRGRGETDEQFF. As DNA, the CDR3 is TGTGCCATCAGAGGTCGGGGAGAAACCGATGAGCAGTTCTTC.